The 5 T cell receptor beta chains given below trace back to one sample, sequenced in a study of cytomegalovirus exposure and HLA in healthy donors (TCRdb year 2017). The library was generated by the immunoSEQ multiplex PCR assay. For the multiplex PCR, a mixture combining 60 forward primers for TCR Vbeta segments and 13 reverse primers for TCR Jbeta segments was used. TCRdb retrieved this table from immuneACCESS and kept in-frame rearrangements only. Not all clones are present; in checked studies, unresolved V genes account for under half, and no reason is known for the remainder. A total of roughly 99,000 clones appear in this sample, about four fifths of them only once. About 3.8% of the sample is held by the ten biggest clonotypes. Sequenced: PBMCs. The receptor source for this set is a woman in her 40s in good health and CMV-seronegative.

This chain uses TRBV15 with TRBJ1-4; TRBD1 matches 7 bases. The CDR3 length is 17 residues. J lost 1 base, V lost 0 bases, and 5 bases had no gene match. Germline CDR1 reads LNHNV; CDR2 reads YYDKDF (reference sequence). The CDR3 bases are TGTGCCACCAGCAGAGATGGAACAGGGGTAACTAATGAAAAACTGTTTTTT. Translated, it gives CATSRDGTGVTNEKLFF.

This sequence joins TRBV6-5 and TRBJ1-4, with D unclear. This CDR3 has 16 residues. Germline assignment: CDR1 MNHEY and CDR2 SVGAGI. V shed 2 bases and J shed 8 bases, with 18 bases lying between them. The CDR3 protein is CASSYDGRDPLEKLFF. The DNA of the CDR3 is TGTGCCAGCAGTTACGACGGTCGGGATCCCTTGGAAAAACTGTTTTTT.

Concerning this clone itself: Relative to the germline gene, one junction end is altered; a read error may explain this. The chain joins TRBV7-2 to TRBJ1-5, with D hard to call. This CDR3 contains 15 residues. Germline-derived CDR1 and CDR2 are SGHTA and FQGNSA. The CDR3 spells CASSFTVDLAQPQNF. The CDR3 DNA is TGTGCCAGCAGCTTTACGGTGGACTTGGCTCAGCCCCAGAATTTT.

The V and J genes are TRBV7-9 and TRBJ1-4; 7 bases are a match to TRBD1. V was pared by 3 bases and J by 2 bases, with 6 bases of the junction left unmatched. This CDR3 is 16 amino acids long. In germline, CDR1 is SEHNR, CDR2 FQNEAQ (reference sequence). CDR3 loop: CASSLTTGLTNEKLFF. The DNA of the CDR3 is TGTGCCAGCAGCTTGACGACAGGGTTGACTAATGAAAAACTGTTTTTT.

Note on this clone: The junction departs from germline at one end; a sequencing error may be responsible. This sequence joins TRBV7-9 and TRBJ1-1, with D tentatively TRBD1 (6 bases). Germline-derived CDR1 and CDR2 are SEHNR and FQNEAQ (reference sequence). CDR3 length equals 10 residues. The CDR3 here is CASSSSGTSF. The CDR3 bases are TGTGCCAGCAGTTCTAGCGGGACATCTTTT.